This T cell receptor beta chain appears in the sequencing data of a study of shared clonotypes between healthy human individuals. In the naive CD8 group, cells lacked CD45RO and were positively selected for CCR7, so terminally differentiated effector memory CD45RA+ cells were left out. Produced via immunoSEQ multiplex PCR; TCRdb's table is partial and in-frame only. The sample includes 660,000 or so clones, around 96% of them seen just once. Germline CDR1 reads MNHEY; CDR2 reads SMNVEV (reference sequence). The CDR3 has 14 amino acids. Trimming cost V 4 bases and J 4 bases; bases outside gene matches: 2.

This clonotype was sampled from a woman aged 25 to 39 in good health. The gene calls are TRBV27 and TRBJ2-3; 10 bases are a match to TRBD2. What was sequenced was naive CD8+ T cells sorted from blood. CDR3 residues: CASSSGTSADTQYF. The DNA of the CDR3 is TGTGCCAGCAGTTCCGGGACTAGCGCAGATACGCAGTATTTT.